The T cell receptor (beta chain) described here comes from a study of cytomegalovirus exposure and HLA in healthy donors. Background on the study: Of some 400 genotyped donors, roughly 81% clustered with self-reported Caucasian donors.

Both 60 Vbeta primers and 13 Jbeta primers went into the PCR. Sequenced by immunoSEQ multiplex PCR; TCRdb stores in-frame clones only, minus some. The sample shows under 150,000 clones, approximately 80% of them seen only once. Looked up from germline, CDR1 is SGHNT and CDR2 is YYREEE (reference sequence). This CDR3 comprises 14 residues. The V gene lost 1 base and the J gene lost 3 bases, with 11 bases spanning the gap. This chain links TRBV5-4 with TRBJ2-7, with D possibly matching TRBD1 (5 bases). The clonotype was recovered from a man aged 45-60 years in good health and CMV-seronegative. The source material was PBMCs. In DNA, the CDR3 is TGTGCCAGCAGCTTGTGGCAGGGTGGCTACGAGCAGTACTTC. This codes for CASSLWQGGYEQYF.